Below, one TCR beta chain is given with its context. The antigen is not known. The data stem from a study of identical twins. The CDR3 length is 16 residues. V was clipped by 8 bases and J by 4 bases; unmatched bases: 14. Each CDR3 protein is one row after TCRdb ran MiXCR on the 5' RACE reads. Of 400,000 to 600,000 distinct CDR3 sequences in the sample, 20% to 25% were seen once. Points from the study as a whole: Out-of-frame sharing of TCR alpha in monozygotic twins was underestimated by models.

These data were likewise used in another study, on yellow fever vaccine responses in identical twins.

The sequenced sample consisted of CD4+ T cells sorted from blood. The TCR comes from a woman aged 18-29 years in good health. The chain is built from TRBV12-3 or TRBV12-4 and TRBJ2-3; TRBD1 matches 8 bases. The CDR3: CASSSLQGASPDTQYF. CDR3 coding DNA: TGTGCCAGCTCCTCTCTTCAGGGGGCGTCCCCAGATACGCAGTATTTT.